These 29 T cell receptor beta chains were sequenced from one sample in a study of OX40 agonist ivuxolimab in advanced cancers. The data were produced by immunoSEQ multiplex PCR, yet TCRdb's version contains in-frame clones alone and is incomplete. The sample consists of about 94,000 clones, about 90% of them appearing once. Here the sequenced sample was CD4+ or CD8+ T cells sorted from blood, taken in a trial of the OX40 agonist ivuxolimab. The source is an adult with an advanced solid tumor such as melanoma, head and neck, liver or kidney cancer.

The chain recombines TRBV11-2 with TRBJ1-2; maybe TRBD1 (5 bases). CDR1 is SGHAT and CDR2 is FQNNGV in the germline V gene. The CDR3 covers 13 residues. Trimming left V 5 bases short and J 3 bases short, with 10 bases between. The CDR3 region is CASSRQIDYGYTF. The CDR3 nucleotides read TGTGCCAGCAGCCGACAGATCGACTATGGCTACACCTTC.

The rearrangement joins TRBV2 to TRBJ2-7; weak D call: TRBD2 (5 bases). The length of the CDR3 is 16 residues. CDR1 and CDR2 from the germline V gene are SNHLY and FYNNEI. V lost 1 base and J 4 bases, leaving 17 bases between the germline ends. The CDR3 sequence: CASSEEIGDYGYEQYF. The CDR3 DNA sequence: TGTGCCAGCAGTGAAGAAATTGGTGACTATGGGTACGAGCAGTACTTC.

V is TRBV5-5 and J is TRBJ2-7; no clear D. This CDR3 spans 15 amino acids. V was trimmed by 0 bases and J by 6 bases, leaving 16 bases between them. From germline, CDR1 is SGHKS and CDR2 YYEKEE (reference sequence). CDR3 DNA sequence: TGTGCCAGCAGCTTGGAACCTTACGAAAGAGGCGAGCAGTACTTC. This gives the protein CASSLEPYERGEQYF.

This sequence joins TRBV2 and TRBJ2-5; D gene unclear. Germline V gene lookup returns CDR1 SNHLY and CDR2 FYNNEI. With 3 bases removed from V and 4 bases from J, the gap between germline ends came to 6 bases. This CDR3 has 12 amino acids. CDR3 DNA: TGTGCCAGCAGTGAGGTGGGAGAGACCCAGTACTTC. The encoded protein is CASSEVGETQYF.

This clone was counted only a few times. The chain has TRBV28 and TRBJ2-7, with D possibly being TRBD2 (5 bases). The germline CDR1 and CDR2 sequences are MDHEN and SYDVKM. V lost 6 bases and J 2 bases, leaving 20 bases between the germline ends. CDR3 length: 16 amino acids. CDR3 sequence (DNA): TGTGCCAGCAGGACCTCTTGGGGAGAAGCCCCCTACGAGCAGTACTTC. Translated, it gives CASRTSWGEAPYEQYF. The full variable domain, its missing parts supplied by reference TRBV28 and TRBJ2-7, is DVKVTQSSRYLVKRTGEKVFLECVQDMDHENMFWYRQDPGLGLRLIYFSYDVKMKEKGDIPEGYSVSREKKERFSLILESASTNQTSMYLCASRTSWGEAPYEQYFGPGTRLTVT.

The chain has TRBV6-5 and TRBJ1-5; no clear D gene. The CDR3 is made up of 15 amino acids. Trimming shortened V by 0 bases and J by 7 bases, and 13 bases separated the two germline ends. CDR1 and CDR2 (germline): MNHEY, SVGAGI. CDR3 in amino acids: CASSYSDGVLQPQHF. CDR3 DNA: TGTGCCAGCAGTTACTCCGACGGGGTGCTGCAGCCCCAGCATTTT.

The rearrangement links TRBV12-5 to TRBJ2-7; weak D call: TRBD1 (6 bases). Trimming pared 0 bases from V and 0 bases from J, leaving 30 bases between. Germline CDR1 reads LGHNT; CDR2 reads FRNRAP. The CDR3 has 22 residues. For the CDR3, the DNA is TGTGCTAGTGGTTTGGTAGAGTGGGCCTGGACAGCCCGACCCAATAGCTCCTACGAGCAGTACTTC. Its protein product is CASGLVEWAWTARPNSSYEQYF.

The rearrangement joins TRBV18 to TRBJ1-1; no clear D gene. This CDR3 has 15 residues. V lost 3 bases and J 3 bases, leaving 14 bases between the germline ends. Per germline, CDR1 KGHSH and CDR2 LQKENI. CDR3 sequence (DNA): TGTGCCAGCTCACCCGTCCTTTTAGCGGACACTGAAGCTTTCTTT. This gives the protein CASSPVLLADTEAFF.

The V gene is TRBV6-1, the J gene TRBJ1-6; the D is unclear. V dropped 6 bases and J dropped 3 bases, with 9 bases sitting between them. The CDR3 covers 14 residues. Germline lookup yields CDR1 MNHNS and CDR2 SASEGT. The CDR3 DNA is TGTGCCAGCAGCGGACGGAGCTATAATTCACCCCTCCACTTT. This encodes CASSGRSYNSPLHF.

The gene calls are TRBV6-1 and TRBJ2-3, with unresolved D. The CDR3 is 10 amino acids. Germline CDR1 MNHNS, CDR2 SASEGT. The germline V and J ends were trimmed by 6 bases and 4 bases, with 2 bases remaining between them. The CDR3 here is CASRADTQYF. The DNA of the CDR3 is TGTGCCAGCAGGGCAGATACGCAGTATTTT.

This sequence joins TRBV21-1 and TRBJ1-5. TRBV21-1 is deemed a pseudogene. The CDR3 contains 15 residues. CDR3 bases: TGTGCCAGCAGCAAAGTGTATAATAGCAATCAGCCCCAGCATTTT. It yields the protein CASSKVYNSNQPQHF.

This clone appeared once. The chain employs TRBV18 and TRBJ1-2, with TRBD1 identical over 7 bases. Unmatched junction bases numbered 8, after V lost 3 bases and J lost 1 base. The CDR3 has 16 residues. Germline CDR1 reads KGHSH; CDR2 reads LQKENI. The CDR3 nucleotides read TGTGCCAGCTCACCGAATCAGGGGGAATATAACTATGGCTACACCTTC. This sequence encodes CASSPNQGEYNYGYTF.

The rearrangement links TRBV6-5 to TRBJ1-2; D might be TRBD1 (5 bases). The CDR3 runs 13 residues. Trimming removed 3 bases at V and 5 bases at J, with 10 bases between. Germline V gene data show CDR1 as MNHEY and CDR2 as SVGAGI. CDR3 loop: CASSYNRLYGYTF. CDR3 DNA: TGTGCCAGCAGTTATAACAGGTTGTATGGCTACACCTTC.

The rearrangement joins TRBV5-4 to TRBJ2-1; tentatively, D is TRBD2 (6 bases). Trimming removed 3 bases at V and 5 bases at J, with 27 bases between. Germline-derived CDR1 and CDR2 are SGHNT and YYREEE (reference sequence). The CDR3 sequence is 19 residues long. CDR3: CASSWKPGPLAIDHNEQFF. CDR3 DNA sequence: TGTGCCAGCAGCTGGAAACCGGGACCACTAGCAATTGATCACAATGAGCAGTTCTTC.

The gene calls are TRBV11-2 and TRBJ2-1, with 11 positions matching TRBD2. Losses at the gene ends were 5 bases for V and 6 bases for J; bases not matched to a gene: 3. Germline CDR1 is SGHAT and CDR2 is FQNNGV. The CDR3 spans 14 residues. CDR3 nucleotide sequence: TGTGCCAGCAGCCCGGGACTAGCGGTCAATGAGCAGTTCTTC. This gives the protein CASSPGLAVNEQFF. Together with reference TRBV11-2 and TRBJ2-1, the CDR3 gives the full variable domain: EAGVAQSPRYKIIEKRQSVAFWCNPISGHATLYWYQQILGQGPKLLIQFQNNGVVDDSQLPKDRFSAERLKGVDSTLKIQPAKLEDSAVYLCASSPGLAVNEQFFGPGTRLTVL.

This clone has only a few counts. The chain carries TRBV9 and TRBJ2-2; 7 bases align to TRBD2. The CDR3 is made up of 17 amino acids. Germline V CDR1 and CDR2: SGDLS, YYNGEE. V shed 4 bases and J 2 bases; nucleotides not matched to a gene: 11. The DNA of the CDR3 is TGTGCCAGCAGCTCCTCTAGCGGAGCCTTTAACACCGGGGAGCTGTTTTTT. It specifies CASSSSSGAFNTGELFF.

The chain joins TRBV5-1 to TRBJ2-3; 15 bases match TRBD2. Germline V CDR1 and CDR2: SGHRS, YFSETQ. This CDR3 spans 16 amino acids. V gave up 4 bases and J gave up 5 bases; unmatched junction bases: 5. The CDR3 coding sequence is TGCGCCAGCAGCGCGGGACTAGCGGGAGGCGTAGATACGCAGTATTTT. Its protein product is CASSAGLAGGVDTQYF. The full variable domain, completed using reference TRBV5-1 and TRBJ2-3, is KAGVTQTPRYLIKTRGQQVTLSCSPISGHRSVSWYQQTPGQGLQFLFEYFSETQRNKGNFPGRFSGRQFSNSRSEMNVSTLELGDSALYLCASSAGLAGGVDTQYFGPGTRLTVL.

The V call is TRBV7-8, the J call TRBJ1-1, with TRBD1 matching over 8 bases. V lost 5 bases, J lost 1 base, and 6 bases stayed unmatched. The CDR3 runs 15 residues. Germline V CDR1 and CDR2: SGHVS, FQNEAQ. DNA for the CDR3: TGTGCCAGCAGCCTAAGACAGGGGTCGAACACTGAAGCTTTCTTT. Its protein product is CASSLRQGSNTEAFF. Together with reference TRBV7-8 and TRBJ1-1, the CDR3 gives the full variable domain: GAGVSQSPRYKVAKRGQDVALRCDPISGHVSLFWYQQALGQGPEFLTYFQNEAQLDKSGLPSDRFFAERPEGSVSTLKIQRTQQEDSAVYLCASSLRQGSNTEAFFGQGTRLTVV.

The genes are TRBV6-6 and TRBJ2-3; 12 bases fit TRBD2. Germline V gene sequence: CDR1 MNHNY, CDR2 SVGAGI (reference sequence). V lost 5 bases, J lost 8 bases, and 8 bases stayed unmatched. The CDR3 covers 15 residues. The CDR3 here is CASSKRLAGEATQYF. The DNA of the CDR3 is TGTGCCAGCAGTAAAAGACTAGCGGGAGAGGCTACGCAGTATTTT.

The chain recombines TRBV4-3 with TRBJ2-6, with D uncertain. The V gene lost 1 base and the J gene lost 2 bases, with 6 bases spanning the gap. The CDR3 length is 15 residues. In germline, CDR1 is LGHNA, CDR2 YSLEER. The CDR3 loop reads CASSQVLTGANVLTF. In DNA, the CDR3 is TGCGCCAGCAGCCAAGTCCTGACTGGGGCCAACGTCCTGACTTTC.

The V gene is TRBV6-5, the J gene TRBJ1-5; D is unclear. The CDR3 sequence is 14 residues long. Trimming removed 5 bases from V and 5 bases from J, with 13 bases in between. Looked up from germline, CDR1 is MNHEY and CDR2 is SVGAGI. The CDR3 region has the DNA TGTGCCAGCAGTAAGGCGGAGGGAGATCAGCCCCAGCATTTT. Its translation is CASSKAEGDQPQHF.

CDR3 amino acids: CASSLVPTDTQYF. As DNA, the CDR3 is TGTGCCAGCAGCTTGGTGCCAACAGATACGCAGTATTTT. The chain couples TRBV5-4 to TRBJ2-3; D is undetermined. With 0 bases removed from V and 3 bases from J, the gap between germline ends came to 5 bases. CDR3 size: 13 residues. The germline V gene encodes CDR1 SGHNT and CDR2 YYREEE (reference sequence).

Details on this clone: The junction departs from germline at one end; a sequencing error may be responsible. The chain joins TRBV6-4 to TRBJ1-1, with 9 nucleotides matching TRBD1. CDR1 and CDR2 (germline): MRHNA, SNTAGT. The CDR3 is made up of 14 amino acids. In nucleotides, the CDR3 is TGTGCCAGCATTTTTACAGGGGGCCGCCAGAAGGGGAGGTTT. Its protein product is CASIFTGGRQKGRF.

This clone has only a few counts. The V gene is TRBV19, the J gene TRBJ2-3; 7 nucleotides agree with TRBD2. The CDR3 has 16 residues. V lost 1 base and J lost 3; bases outside the gene matches: 7. Germline lookup yields CDR1 LNHDA and CDR2 SQIVND (reference sequence). DNA for the CDR3: TGTGCCAGTAGTATAGGCCCGGGAGGAGGGACAGATACGCAGTATTTT. Amino acid sequence: CASSIGPGGGTDTQYF.

V and J are TRBV4-2 and TRBJ2-4, with D perhaps matching TRBD1 or TRBD2 (5 bases each). This CDR3 contains 15 residues. The germline V and J ends were trimmed by 1 base and 6 bases, with 13 bases remaining between them. The germline gives CDR1 LGHNA, CDR2 YNFKEQ. The CDR3 DNA sequence: TGTGCCAGCAGCCAAGGTTACCAGGGACCAAACATTCAGTACTTC. Its translation is CASSQGYQGPNIQYF.

The J gene is TRBJ1-1, the V gene TRBV7-6; weak D call: TRBD1 (5 bases). This CDR3 is built from 14 residues. The V gene's germline CDR1 is SGHVS and CDR2 FNYEAQ. The V end lost 2 bases, the J end lost 1 base, and 8 bases lay between the germline ends. Here the CDR3 DNA reads TGTGCCAGCAGCTTACAGGGACCGAACACTGAAGCTTTCTTT. Amino acid sequence: CASSLQGPNTEAFF.

J is TRBJ2-5 and V is TRBV27; D unresolved. The CDR3 totals 14 residues. The germline CDR1 and CDR2 sequences are MNHEY and SMNVEV (reference sequence). Deletions cut 0 bases from V and 1 base from J, with 6 bases between. DNA for the CDR3: TGTGCCAGCAGTTTATCCCGCCGCCAAGAGACCCAGTACTTC. It yields the protein CASSLSRRQETQYF.

The chain uses TRBV6-5 and TRBJ2-5; D gene uncertain. This CDR3 spans 14 amino acids. Trimming removed 0 bases at V and 1 base at J, with 6 bases between. In germline, CDR1 is MNHEY, CDR2 SVGAGI. The CDR3 sequence: CASSYSGPQETQYF. The CDR3, as DNA: TGTGCCAGCAGTTACTCCGGTCCCCAAGAGACCCAGTACTTC.

Ten or more counts support this clone. The DNA of the CDR3 is TGTGCCAGCAGGATCAATCTCACGGGTGGCTACACCTTC. Its protein product is CASRINLTGGYTF. The chain carries TRBV2 and TRBJ1-2; no reliable D call. The CDR3 has 13 residues. Per the germline V gene, CDR1 is SNHLY and CDR2 is FYNNEI. Between the trimmed V and J ends, which lost 6 bases and 7 bases, there was a span of 15 bases.